These T cell receptor beta chains were read from a single sample in a study of radiotherapy plus CTLA-4 blockade in lung cancer. Sequencing used immunoSEQ multiplex PCR; TCRdb keeps in-frame clones, though not all of them. This table has over 75,000 clones, roughly four fifths appearing once. The sequencing used peripheral blood, collected from a patient treated with radiotherapy plus ipilimumab. The receptor source for this set is a human donor with non-small cell lung cancer who had stable disease on radiotherapy plus ipilimumab. Each CDR3 is given with its conserved first and last residue. The D gene is left open where the match is weak. Some rows mark clone size as missing; the rest say once, few, many or name a class of expanded clone.

abundance,j_gene,d_gene,v_gene,CDR3nt,CDR3aa
.,TRBJ1-2,.,TRBV5-1,TGCGCCAGCCGGCCGGGGAAAGACTATGGCTACACCTTC,CASRPGKDYGYTF
.,TRBJ2-2,.,TRBV7-8,TGTGCCAGCAGCTTGAACACCGGGGAGCTGTTTTTT,CASSLNTGELFF
.,TRBJ2-2,.,TRBV27,TGTGCCAGCAGTCTCCGGGTTACCGGGGAGCTGTTTTTT,CASSLRVTGELFF
.,TRBJ1-3,TRBD1,TRBV28,TGTGCCAGCACTCGGACAGGGACAGGAAACACCATATATTTT,CASTRTGTGNTIYF
once,TRBJ2-2,.,TRBV9,TGTGCCAGCAGCCCAGAGGTTTGGCAGAGTAACACCGGGGAGCTGTTTTTT,CASSPEVWQSNTGELFF
.,TRBJ2-2,.,TRBV7-6,TGTGCCAGCAGCTTAGGTCAGAACACCGGGGAGCTGTTTTTT,CASSLGQNTGELFF
once,TRBJ1-2,TRBD1,TRBV5-1,TGCGCCAGCAGCCTGGACAGGGGGCGGGATGGCTACACCTTC,CASSLDRGRDGYTF
.,TRBJ1-1,TRBD1,TRBV7-3,TGTGCCAGCAGCCTCACCTCAGGGGGCCACACTGAAGCTTTCTTT,CASSLTSGGHTEAFF
.,TRBJ2-4,.,TRBV9,TGTGCCAGCAGCGTAGTCCCCGAAGCCAAAAACATTCAGTACTTC,CASSVVPEAKNIQYF
.,TRBJ1-5,.,TRBV28,TGTGCCAGCAGTCTTGGAGCCCAGCATTTT,CASSLGAQHF
.,TRBJ2-1,TRBD2,TRBV4-2,TGTGCCAGCAGCCAAGATTGGGGAGGGCCCCCCTACAATGAGCAGTTCTTC,CASSQDWGGPPYNEQFF
once,TRBJ2-5,.,TRBV9,TGTGCCAGCAGCGGACCGCGCGGAGAGACCCAGTACTTC,CASSGPRGETQYF
.,TRBJ2-2,.,TRBV5-1,TGCGCCAGCAGCTTGGGACGTCCGGAGGACAGCAGGGGGGAGCTGTTTTTT,CASSLGRPEDSRGELFF
.,TRBJ2-3,.,TRBV10-2,TGCGCCAGCAACGACTATCAAAAGCAGTATTTT,CASNDYQKQYF
.,TRBJ2-5,.,TRBV5-1,TGCGCCAGCAGCTTGGTAACAGGTGGGAGGGGGAAAGAGACCCAGTACTTC,CASSLVTGGRGKETQYF
.,TRBJ1-2,TRBD1,TRBV28,TGTGCCAGCAGTACGACAGGGCCCCTCTATGGCTACACCTTC,CASSTTGPLYGYTF
.,TRBJ2-3,.,TRBV12-5,TGTGCTAGTGCGCCGGACCGGAGCACAGATACGCAGTATTTT,CASAPDRSTDTQYF
.,TRBJ1-1,.,TRBV9,TGTGCCAGCAGCGTAGGAGGCGTGAACACTGAAGCTTTCTTT,CASSVGGVNTEAFF
.,TRBJ1-3,.,TRBV28,TGTGCCAGCAGTTTAAAAAACACCATATATTTT,CASSLKNTIYF
.,TRBJ2-1,.,TRBV30,TGTGCCTGGAGCGGGGGCAGTGACAATGAGCAGTTCTTC,CAWSGGSDNEQFF